This entry concerns a single TCR beta chain. Its antigen is not yet known. Within one base of it there is no much larger clone, and no base qualities were kept. The sample comes from a study of radiotherapy plus CTLA-4 blockade in lung cancer (dated by TCRdb to the late 2010s). As for the study more broadly: Objective responses occurred in 18% of enrolled patients, and 30% to 35% achieved disease control.

The CDR3 goes from the cysteine to the phenylalanine over 17 residues. Solely the CDR3 DNA is kept, with 51 bases framed from the first base. V lost 1 base and J lost 0 bases; the stretch between them is 14 bases long. The germline V gene (reference sequence) yields SGHNT for CDR1 and YYREEE for CDR2. Focal radiation therapy combined with CTLA-4 blockade (ipilimumab) was tested in patients with chemo-refractory metastatic non-small-cell lung cancer. Summary of the overall study and its limitations: The strongest predictors of response, as reported, were early dynamic changes in blood T cell clones along with a rise in serum interferon-beta after radiation. After treatment with radiotherapy and ipilimumab, TCR clones that originated in tumors expanded in peripheral blood.

The library was obtained by the immunoSEQ multiplex PCR assay. TCRdb mirrors the immuneACCESS table, restricted to in-frame sequences. Some clones are absent from its copies; in checked studies, under half trace to an unresolved V gene, and the reason for the others is unknown. This sample is represented by about 120,000 clones; 75% to 80% of them were singletons. Jointly, the top ten make up 4.5% to 5.5% of the sample. The sequencing here drew on peripheral blood, taken from a patient treated with radiotherapy plus ipilimumab. This sequence uses TRBV5-4 and TRBJ1-5; matching of 5 bases hints at TRBD1 as the D gene. This clonotype was sampled from a human donor with non-small cell lung cancer who had a partial response to radiotherapy plus ipilimumab. The CDR3 protein: CASSLTSGHYSNQPQHF. The DNA sequence is TGTGCCAGCAGCTTGACGTCCGGACACTATAGCAATCAGCCCCAGCATTTT.